This T cell receptor (beta chain) is from a study of beta chain features in type 1 diabetes. Reverse transcribing all isolated RNA meant expressed TCRB transcripts were sequenced. TCRdb's copy holds only in-frame clones and misses some; the assay was immunoSEQ multiplex PCR. This sample has some 220,000 clones, with approximately 11% found just once. Worth noting for this clone: Its target is unknown. At one boundary the junction diverges from the germline segment, which might be a read error.

The germline V gene has CDR1 SGDLS and CDR2 YYNGEE. The CDR3 consists of 13 residues. Study-wide results and caveats: The study found that naive, central memory and Treg TCRB repertoires appeared more similar in patients than in healthy donors.

The receptor was derived from a man aged 18 to 29 in good health. This sequence joins TRBV9 and TRBJ1-1, with D hard to call. The source material was central memory CD4+ T cells from blood. The CDR3 loop is CASSVQANTEASF. The CDR3 DNA reads as TGTGCCAGCAGCGTACAGGCGAACACTGAAGCTTCCTTT.